Listed here are 11 T cell receptor beta chains from one sample, sequenced in a study of somatic mutations in cytotoxic T cells in rheumatoid arthritis. The data were produced by immunoSEQ multiplex PCR, yet TCRdb's version contains in-frame clones alone and is incomplete. Of roughly 20,000 clones in the sample, around four fifths were seen once. Material for sequencing was CD8+ T cells sorted from blood. These receptors came from an adult with rheumatoid arthritis.

This clone was observed a handful of times. J is TRBJ2-7 and V is TRBV5-1, with TRBD1 matching over 12 bases. J lost 4 bases, V lost 4 bases, and 9 bases had no gene match. Germline V CDR1 and CDR2: SGHRS, YFSETQ. This CDR3 contains 16 residues. The CDR3 DNA reads as TGCGCCAGCAGCGGGGGACAGGGGGCGAAGAAGTACGAGCAGTACTTC. Its translation is CASSGGQGAKKYEQYF.

J is TRBJ2-7 and V is TRBV11-2; D ambiguous. Germline CDR1 SGHAT, CDR2 FQNNGV. CDR3 length: 13 residues. Trimming took off 3 bases at V and 1 base at J, with 7 bases between the two ends. CDR3 sequence: CASSFGLSYEQYF. DNA for the CDR3: TGTGCCAGCAGCTTTGGGTTATCCTACGAGCAGTACTTC.

The chain is built from TRBV2 and TRBJ1-1; 9 nucleotides line up with TRBD1. V lost 8 bases to trimming and J lost 0 bases; unmatched junction nucleotides: 4. The CDR3 loop spans 14 amino acids. CDR1 SNHLY and CDR2 FYNNEI come from the germline V gene. The CDR3 region has the DNA TGTGCCAGCCAGGACAGGGGCCTGAACACTGAAGCTTTCTTT. This gives the protein CASQDRGLNTEAFF.

This clone was seen a handful of times. V usage is TRBV27 and J usage is TRBJ1-2; the D is unclear. Germline CDR1 and CDR2: MNHEY and SMNVEV (reference sequence). This CDR3 comprises 14 residues. V was shortened by 3 bases and J by 4 bases, with 12 bases between the two germline ends. The CDR3 loop reads CASSLGGQTYGYTF. The CDR3 DNA reads as TGTGCCAGCAGTTTGGGTGGCCAGACCTATGGCTACACCTTC.

This chain links TRBV19 with TRBJ2-7, with 8 positions matching TRBD1. V trimming: 11 bases; J trimming: 2 bases; junction bases outside the gene matches: 5. This CDR3 spans 12 amino acids. CDR1 LNHDA and CDR2 SQIVND come from the germline V gene (reference sequence). This CDR3 reads CAVGQGTYEQYF. CDR3 sequence (DNA): TGTGCCGTCGGACAGGGTACCTACGAGCAGTACTTC.

The chain joins TRBV21-1 to TRBJ2-5. TRBV21-1 is classified as a pseudogene. The CDR3 totals 15 residues. This CDR3 reads CASSIPGSLQETQYF. The CDR3 DNA follows: TGTGCCAGCAGCATTCCCGGCTCACTCCAAGAGACCCAGTACTTC.

The gene calls are TRBV29-1 and TRBJ1-4, with TRBD1 matching over 10 bases. The CDR3 has 13 amino acids. In germline, CDR1 is SQVTM, CDR2 ANQGSEA. V dropped 3 bases and J dropped 8; count of bases not matched to a gene: 3. CDR3 sequence: CSVEGQGSEKLFF. The CDR3 DNA reads as TGCAGCGTTGAGGGACAGGGGAGCGAAAAACTGTTTTTT.

The gene calls are TRBV5-1 and TRBJ1-1; D unclear. The length of the CDR3 is 11 residues. Trimming left V 5 bases short and J 2 bases short, with 4 bases between. Germline V gives CDR1 SGHRS, CDR2 YFSETQ. CDR3: CASRTNTEAFF. The DNA for the CDR3 is TGCGCCAGCAGAACTAACACTGAAGCTTTCTTT. Together with reference TRBV5-1 and TRBJ1-1, the CDR3 gives the full variable domain: KAGVTQTPRYLIKTRGQQVTLSCSPISGHRSVSWYQQTPGQGLQFLFEYFSETQRNKGNFPGRFSGRQFSNSRSEMNVSTLELGDSALYLCASRTNTEAFFGQGTRLTVV.

The chain carries TRBV9 and TRBJ2-1, with no clear D. CDR3 length: 12 amino acids. V lost 0 bases and J 10 bases, leaving 8 bases between the germline ends. The germline V gene encodes CDR1 SGDLS and CDR2 YYNGEE. The CDR3 sequence is CASSVVVGEQFF. CDR3 bases: TGTGCCAGCAGCGTAGTGGTTGGGGAGCAGTTCTTC.

This clone was seen only a few times. The chain combines TRBV14 with TRBJ2-2, with D possibly being TRBD1 (5 bases). Trimming removed 4 bases at V and 0 bases at J, with 12 bases between. CDR1 and CDR2 from the germline V gene are SGHDN and FVKESK. The CDR3 consists of 16 residues. The CDR3 bases are TGTGCCAGCAGCCCACAGGTTTTCGCGAACACCGGGGAGCTGTTTTTT. Translation gives CASSPQVFANTGELFF.

This clone occurred a few times. The rearrangement uses TRBV5-4 and TRBJ2-7; the D call may be TRBD1 or TRBD2 (6 bases each). Germline CDR1 is SGHNT and CDR2 is YYREEE (reference sequence). This CDR3 has 15 residues. The ends were cut back, 6 bases at V and 4 bases at J, with 20 bases in the middle. CDR3 amino acids: CASNPWGAGMYEQYF. CDR3 DNA sequence: TGTGCCAGCAACCCTTGGGGGGCGGGGATGTACGAGCAGTACTTC. Full variable domain (missing parts from reference TRBV5-4 and TRBJ2-7): ETGVTQSPTHLIKTRGQQVTLRCSSQSGHNTVSWYQQALGQGPQFIFQYYREEENGRGNFPPRFSGLQFPNYSSELNVNALELDDSALYLCASNPWGAGMYEQYFGPGTRLTVT.